Presented here are 11 T cell receptor beta chains from one specimen sequenced in a study of cytomegalovirus exposure and HLA in healthy donors. Clones were sequenced by immunoSEQ multiplex PCR, and TCRdb holds only the in-frame ones, with some missing. The sample comprises 260,000 or so clones, less than 95% of which are singletons, and 3% to 3.5% rests with the top ten. The specimen was PBMCs. The receptors shown here come from a woman aged 25 to 45 in good health and CMV-seronegative.

The rearrangement uses TRBV28 and TRBJ2-7; 7 bases are shared with TRBD1. Germline V CDR1 and CDR2: MDHEN, SYDVKM. Trimming at V came to 5 bases and at J to 2 bases, leaving 6 bases not matched to a gene. The CDR3 has 14 amino acids. The CDR3 sequence: CASSNRDSTYEQYF. For the CDR3, the DNA is TGTGCCAGCAGTAACCGGGACAGTACCTACGAGCAGTACTTC.

The chain couples TRBV28 to TRBJ2-1; 10 positions agree with TRBD2. CDR1 MDHEN and CDR2 SYDVKM come from the germline V gene. CDR3 length: 14 residues. Germline trimming cut 5 bases from V and 7 bases from J; bases unmatched to any gene: 5. The CDR3 loop is CASSKGLALNEQFF. The CDR3 nucleotides are TGTGCCAGCAGTAAGGGACTAGCGCTGAATGAGCAGTTCTTC.

The CDR3 DNA follows: TGCGCCAGCAGCTACTATAGGGCCTCGGGTGAGCAGTTCTTC. Protein: CASSYYRASGEQFF. V usage is TRBV5-1 and J usage is TRBJ2-1; D is uncertain. V was clipped by 3 bases and J by 9 bases, with 16 bases between them. In germline, CDR1 is SGHRS, CDR2 YFSETQ. The CDR3 has 14 residues.

The chain links TRBV7-2 to TRBJ2-5; 9 bases align to TRBD2. CDR3 size: 16 residues. Germline values: CDR1 SGHTA, CDR2 FQGNSA. The ends lost 5 bases at V and 5 bases at J; junction bases unmatched: 12. CDR3 bases: TGTGCCAGCAGCCCCCAGTGGGGACTAGCCGGGGAGACCCAGTACTTC. It specifies CASSPQWGLAGETQYF.

The chain recombines TRBV2 with TRBJ2-1; 9 nucleotides agree with TRBD2. V shed 3 bases, J shed 4 bases, and the junction held 10 bases outside the gene matches. Germline V gene lookup returns CDR1 SNHLY and CDR2 FYNNEI. CDR3 size: 17 residues. DNA of the CDR3: TGTGCCAGCAGTGATTCGGCTAGCGGGATAGAATACAATGAGCAGTTCTTC. It yields the protein CASSDSASGIEYNEQFF. The entire variable domain, with the rest obtained from reference TRBV2 and TRBJ2-1, is as follows: EPEVTQTPSHQVTQMGQEVILRCVPISNHLYFYWYRQILGQKVEFLVSFYNNEISEKSEIFDDQFSVERPDGSNFTLKIRSTKLEDSAMYFCASSDSASGIEYNEQFFGPGTRLTVL.

The chain uses TRBV27 and TRBJ2-3, with D perhaps matching TRBD2 (7 bases). The CDR3 length is 14 residues. Germline CDR1 reads MNHEY; CDR2 reads SMNVEV (reference sequence). V was trimmed by 3 bases and J by 5 bases, leaving 12 bases between them. CDR3 DNA: TGTGCCAGCAGTTTGGGGGGGGCTCAAGATACGCAGTATTTT. Translating it yields CASSLGGAQDTQYF.

In DNA form, the CDR3 reads TGTGCCAGTAGTATGATGGACAGCAATCAGCCCCAGCATTTT. This gives the protein CASSMMDSNQPQHF. The chain employs TRBV19 and TRBJ1-5; D remains ambiguous. Germline loops: CDR1 LNHDA, CDR2 SQIVND (reference sequence). The CDR3 contains 14 residues. V dropped 3 bases and J dropped 1 base, with 7 bases sitting between them.

This clone was seen only once. The chain employs TRBV9 and TRBJ2-7; TRBD1 agrees at 7 bases. Germline values: CDR1 SGDLS, CDR2 YYNGEE. V shed 3 bases and J 5 bases; nucleotides not matched to a gene: 8. CDR3 length: 14 amino acids. The CDR3 DNA reads as TGTGCCAGCAGCGCCGAGGGGACAGACAACGAGCAGTACTTC. This sequence encodes CASSAEGTDNEQYF.

This clone showed up just once. The chain couples TRBV15 to TRBJ2-5; D remains unclear. The CDR3 consists of 14 residues. V lost 0 bases and J lost 5, with 10 bases in between. Germline-derived CDR1 and CDR2 are LNHNV and YYDKDF (reference sequence). The DNA of the CDR3 is TGTGCCACCAGCAGAGAAGAAGGTTGGGAGACCCAGTACTTC. Amino acids: CATSREEGWETQYF.

This chain connects TRBV7-9 to TRBJ2-1; D not resolved. CDR1 is SEHNR and CDR2 is FQNEAQ in the germline V gene (reference sequence). V was trimmed by 10 bases and J by 8 bases, leaving 15 bases between them. The CDR3 is 12 amino acids. In nucleotides, the CDR3 is TGTGCCATTCCAATTAGGAGCCATGAGCAGTTCTTC. Translation: CAIPIRSHEQFF. The full variable domain, in which reference TRBV7-9 and TRBJ2-1 provide the parts outside the CDR3, is DTGVSQNPRHKITKRGQNVTFRCDPISEHNRLYWYRQTLGQGPEFLTYFQNEAQLEKSRLLSDRFSAERPKGSFSTLEIQRTEQGDSAMYLCAIPIRSHEQFFGPGTRLTVL.

The chain joins TRBV7-6 to TRBJ1-3; D is unresolved. This CDR3 has 15 amino acids. Germline V lookup: CDR1 SGHVS, CDR2 FNYEAQ. Between the trimmed V and J ends, which lost 1 base and 0 bases, there was a span of 7 bases. CDR3 coding DNA: TGTGCCAGCAGCTTAGAATCAAGCTCTGGAAACACCATATATTTT. Its translation: CASSLESSSGNTIYF. The whole variable domain, filled in from reference TRBV7-6 and TRBJ1-3, reads GAGVSQSPRYKVTKRGQDVALRCDPISGHVSLYWYRQALGQGPEFLTYFNYEAQQDKSGLPNDRFSAERPEGSISTLTIQRTEQRDSAMYRCASSLESSSGNTIYFGEGSWLTVV.